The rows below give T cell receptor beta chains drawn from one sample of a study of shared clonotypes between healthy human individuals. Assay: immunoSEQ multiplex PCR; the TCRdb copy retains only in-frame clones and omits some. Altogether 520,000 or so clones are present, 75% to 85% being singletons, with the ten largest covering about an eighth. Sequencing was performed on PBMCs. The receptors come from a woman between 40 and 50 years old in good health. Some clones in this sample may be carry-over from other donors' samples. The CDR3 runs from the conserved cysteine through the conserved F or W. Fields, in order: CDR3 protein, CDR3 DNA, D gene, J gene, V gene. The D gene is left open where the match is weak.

CDR3: CASSEFLAGASDTGELFF
DNA: TGCGCCAGCAGTGAGTTTCTAGCGGGAGCTAGCGACACCGGGGAGCTGTTTTTT
D: TRBD2
J: TRBJ2-2
V: TRBV10-1

CDR3: CASSLRGGDNYEQYF
DNA: TGTGCCAGCAGCCTTAGGGGGGGAGATAACTACGAGCAGTACTTC
D: -
J: TRBJ2-7
V: TRBV11-2

CDR3: CASSDRDRRSNQPQHF
DNA: TGCGCCAGCAGCGACCGGGACAGGCGTAGCAATCAGCCCCAGCATTTT
D: TRBD1
J: TRBJ1-5
V: TRBV5-1

CDR3: CASSRAGQMNTEAFF
DNA: TGTGCCAGCAGTCGCGCGGGACAGATGAACACTGAAGCTTTCTTT
D: TRBD1
J: TRBJ1-1
V: TRBV6-5

CDR3: CASSQAASGRWTDTQYF
DNA: TGCGCCAGCAGCCAAGCGGCTAGCGGGAGGTGGACAGATACGCAGTATTTT
D: TRBD2
J: TRBJ2-3
V: TRBV4-3

CDR3: CASSPPVLPGRNYEQYF
DNA: TGTGCCAGCTCACCACCGGTTTTGCCAGGGCGAAACTACGAGCAGTACTTC
D: -
J: TRBJ2-7
V: TRBV18

CDR3: CASSIVADEPNNEQFF
DNA: TGTGCCAGTAGTATAGTGGCAGACGAACCCAACAATGAGCAGTTCTTC
D: -
J: TRBJ2-1
V: TRBV19

CDR3: CASSLVFLAGGISYEQYF
DNA: TGTGCCAGCAGCTTAGTATTCCTAGCGGGAGGTATCTCCTACGAGCAGTACTTC
D: TRBD2
J: TRBJ2-7
V: TRBV7-2

CDR3: CASSPVVQGNTIYF
DNA: TGCGCCAGCAGTCCGGTAGTTCAGGGAAACACCATATATTTT
D: -
J: TRBJ1-3
V: TRBV5-1

CDR3: CASSFSFWQSLTNTGELFF
DNA: TGTGCCAGCAGCTTTTCGTTCTGGCAGTCACTTACTAACACCGGGGAGCTGTTTTTT
D: -
J: TRBJ2-2
V: TRBV7-9